This is a list of T cell receptor beta chains from one sample in a study of vaccination effects on CD4 cells after COVID-19. Using immunoSEQ multiplex PCR, the repertoire was profiled, and TCRdb retains in-frame clones only, with some absent. The data show 30,000 to 40,000 clones, 82% seen once. No antigens are known for them. The material sequenced was CD4+ T cells from PBMCs cultured without peptide, taken before COVID-19 vaccination. The origin of the receptors is a human donor who received a COVID-19 vaccine. Each CDR3 is given with its conserved first and last residue. The order of the fields is V gene, clone size, J gene, D gene, CDR3 protein, CDR3 DNA. A D gene is named only where the DNA matches it firmly. Size tells how often a clone was seen (once, few, many) or the class of an expanded clone, and some rows leave it out.

TRBV20-1	NA	TRBJ1-1	NA	CSAGGDTEAFF	TGCAGTGCTGGAGGAGACACTGAAGCTTTCTTT
TRBV12-3/TRBV12-4	NA	TRBJ1-2	NA	CASSRRGGYTF	TGTGCCAGCAGTCGGAGGGGTGGCTACACCTTC
TRBV28	NA	TRBJ1-5	NA	CASSPVMRSMGNQPQHF	TGTGCCAGCAGTCCCGTAATGAGGAGCATGGGCAATCAGCCCCAGCATTTT
TRBV5-1	NA	TRBJ1-3	TRBD1	CASSLRGTAYPYGNTIYF	TGCGCCAGCAGCTTGAGAGGGACAGCCTACCCGTACGGAAACACCATATATTTT
TRBV5-6	NA	TRBJ2-1	NA	CASSWEDRVKNEQFF	TGTGCCAGCAGCTGGGAGGATAGGGTGAAAAATGAGCAGTTCTTC
TRBV30	NA	TRBJ1-3	NA	CAWRKDSYSGNTIYF	TGTGCCTGGAGGAAGGACTCTTACTCTGGAAACACCATATATTTT
TRBV2	NA	TRBJ2-1	TRBD1	CASSRDRGNEQFF	TGTGCCAGCAGCCGGGACAGGGGTAATGAGCAGTTCTTC
TRBV19	NA	TRBJ1-5	NA	CASSTRTIRVGNQPQHF	TGTGCCAGTAGTACTCGAACCATCAGGGTAGGAAATCAGCCCCAGCATTTT
TRBV27	few	TRBJ2-2	TRBD2	CARGLANGTGELFF	TGTGCCAGGGGACTAGCGAATGGGACCGGGGAGCTGTTTTTT
TRBV19	NA	TRBJ2-1	NA	CASSSGFSYNEQFF	TGTGCCAGTAGTAGCGGCTTCTCCTACAATGAGCAGTTCTTC
TRBV9	NA	TRBJ1-5	TRBD1	CASSRTGGEEQPQHF	TGTGCCAGCAGCCGGACAGGGGGCGAGGAACAGCCCCAGCATTTT
TRBV6-5	NA	TRBJ1-3	NA	CASSYGGLSGNTIYF	TGTGCCAGCAGTTATGGGGGTCTTTCTGGAAACACCATATATTTT
TRBV19	NA	TRBJ1-3	NA	CASSNRPVTLSSGNTIYF	TGTGCCAGTAGTAACCGCCCGGTCACCCTTTCCTCTGGAAACACCATATATTTT
TRBV29-1	NA	TRBJ1-1	NA	CSVEVGGRSFF	TGCAGCGTTGAAGTGGGGGGCAGGTCTTTCTTT
TRBV7-2	NA	TRBJ1-1	NA	CASNLPPNTEAFF	TGTGCCAGCAACCTACCTCCTAACACTGAAGCTTTCTTT
TRBV5-1	NA	TRBJ1-2	NA	CASCDPGTPTIYTF	TGCGCCAGCTGTGATCCCGGGACACCAACGATATACACCTTC
TRBV5-1	once	TRBJ2-5	NA	CASSYEVVETQYF	TGCGCCAGCAGCTACGAGGTTGTGGAGACCCAGTACTTC
TRBV28	NA	TRBJ1-5	TRBD1	CASNSIDRGSNQPQHF	TGTGCCAGCAACTCCATCGACAGGGGGTCCAATCAGCCCCAGCATTTT
TRBV5-1	NA	TRBJ2-3	NA	CASSLVGADTQYF	TGCGCCAGCAGCTTGGTAGGCGCAGATACGCAGTATTTT
TRBV18	NA	TRBJ1-2	NA	CASSPSTEAADYGYTF	TGTGCCAGCTCACCGTCCACAGAAGCGGCTGACTATGGCTACACCTTC
TRBV7-7	NA	TRBJ2-1	NA	CASSSGGGGLGEQFF	TGTGCCAGCAGCTCCGGGGGCGGCGGACTCGGTGAGCAGTTCTTC
TRBV7-3	NA	TRBJ1-1	NA	CASSLRGRAGENTEAFF	TGTGCCAGCAGCTTAAGAGGCAGGGCTGGGGAGAACACTGAAGCTTTCTTT
TRBV6-2/TRBV6-3	NA	TRBJ2-3	NA	CASSYGAGTPDTQYF	TGTGCCAGCAGTTACGGGGCGGGGACCCCAGATACGCAGTATTTT
TRBV3-1/TRBV3-2	NA	TRBJ1-1	NA	CASSQAGFSTEAFF	TGTGCCAGCAGCCAAGCTGGGTTCAGCACTGAAGCTTTCTTT
TRBV5-8	once	TRBJ2-5	NA	CASSLNDRQETQYF	TGTGCCAGCAGCTTGAACGACAGGCAAGAGACCCAGTACTTC
TRBV6-6	few	TRBJ2-5	TRBD1	CASSPGTGGPVYQETQYF	TGTGCCAGCAGTCCCGGGACAGGGGGACCCGTGTACCAAGAGACCCAGTACTTC
TRBV7-2	NA	TRBJ2-2	NA	CASRGGPNTGELFF	TGTGCCAGCAGAGGGGGGCCGAACACCGGGGAGCTGTTTTTT
TRBV18	NA	TRBJ1-1	NA	CASSPQDLGNTEAFF	TGTGCCAGCTCACCACAAGATCTAGGAAACACTGAAGCTTTCTTT
TRBV21-1	NA	TRBJ1-4	NA	CASSKTLKVANEKLFF	TGTGCCAGCAGCAAGACTCTTAAGGTGGCTAATGAAAAACTGTTTTTT
TRBV19	once	TRBJ1-2	TRBD1	CASSMGQGYGYTF	TGTGCCAGTAGTATGGGACAGGGCTATGGCTACACCTTC
TRBV4-1	NA	TRBJ2-2	NA	CASSGRTQTGELFF	TGCGCCAGCAGCGGACGGACGCAGACCGGGGAGCTGTTTTTT
TRBV5-8	NA	TRBJ1-5	NA	CASSPTFNQPQHF	TGTGCCAGCAGCCCTACGTTCAATCAGCCCCAGCATTTT
TRBV7-3	NA	TRBJ2-3	NA	CASSFLPGTSTDTQYF	TGTGCCAGCAGCTTCCTTCCGGGGACAAGCACAGATACGCAGTATTTT
TRBV7-2	NA	TRBJ2-3	TRBD2	CASRTSGGVDTQYF	TGTGCCAGCAGGACTAGCGGGGGGGTAGATACGCAGTATTTT
TRBV5-1	NA	TRBJ1-1	NA	CASSLSLMGRNTEAFF	TGCGCCAGCAGCTTGTCCTTGATGGGGAGGAACACTGAAGCTTTCTTT
TRBV24-1	NA	TRBJ2-1	NA	CATSHYDEQFF	TGTGCCACCAGCCACTACGATGAGCAGTTCTTC
TRBV9	NA	TRBJ2-3	NA	CASSVPIDGADTDTQYF	TGTGCCAGCAGCGTACCTATCGACGGAGCAGACACAGATACGCAGTATTTT